Listed here are 30 T cell receptor beta chains from one sample, sequenced in a study of cytomegalovirus exposure and HLA in healthy donors. Assay used: immunoSEQ multiplex PCR; TCRdb lists only in-frame clones, some missing. The sample gives about 360,000 clones, roughly 89% of which show up once; 0.65% to 0.95% is in the top ten. The sequenced sample was PBMCs. The receptors originated from a woman younger than 35 in good health and CMV-seronegative.

This rearrangement joins TRBV4-1 to TRBJ1-1; no clear D gene. CDR1 and CDR2 from the germline V gene are MGHRA and YSYEKL. V dropped 1 base and J dropped 4 bases, with 7 bases sitting between them. The CDR3 is 13 residues long. The CDR3 reads CASSQGVSTEAFF. The CDR3 DNA reads TGCGCCAGCAGCCAAGGCGTTAGCACTGAAGCTTTCTTT.

V gene TRBV4-1 combines with J gene TRBJ2-5; 9 bases are a match to TRBD2. With 2 bases clipped from V and 6 bases from J, the junction kept 7 bases outside the gene matches. Per germline, CDR1 MGHRA and CDR2 YSYEKL. This CDR3 region has 15 residues. CDR3 in amino acids: CASSQPAGGLKTQYF. In nucleotides, the CDR3 is TGCGCCAGCAGCCAACCAGCGGGGGGACTAAAGACCCAGTACTTC.

This chain joins TRBV6-5 and TRBJ2-7; tentative D call: TRBD1 (5 bases). Germline CDR1 MNHEY, CDR2 SVGAGI. This CDR3 has 15 residues. V was trimmed by 2 bases and J by 2 bases, leaving 13 bases between them. As DNA, the CDR3 is TGTGCCAGCAGTTACGCTATTAAGGGGACCTACGAGCAGTACTTC. This codes for CASSYAIKGTYEQYF.

V is TRBV7-9 and J is TRBJ2-7, with D hard to call. Trimming shortened V by 5 bases and J by 5 bases, and 10 bases separated the two germline ends. Germline V gene lookup returns CDR1 SEHNR and CDR2 FQNEAQ (reference sequence). The CDR3 is 12 residues long. CDR3 bases: TGTGCCAGCAGCCAACGCTACCACGAGCAGTACTTC. This sequence encodes CASSQRYHEQYF.

The V call is TRBV4-2, the J call TRBJ2-1, with 8 bases fitting TRBD2. The length of the CDR3 is 17 residues. From germline, CDR1 is LGHNA and CDR2 YNFKEQ. Germline trimming cut 3 bases from V and 6 bases from J; bases unmatched to any gene: 13. DNA for the CDR3: TGTGCCAGCAGCCATCCCGCCGGGGGGGCCTATCGCAATGAGCAGTTCTTC. This encodes CASSHPAGGAYRNEQFF.

V usage is TRBV4-1 and J usage is TRBJ2-7; 14 bases fit TRBD2. J was trimmed by 3 bases and V by 0 bases; bases with no gene match: 7. CDR1 is MGHRA and CDR2 is YSYEKL in the germline V gene. This CDR3 contains 18 residues. CDR3 DNA sequence: TGCGCCAGCAGCCAAGATAGGCGGACTAGCGGGGGGAACTACGAGCAGTACTTC. This gives the protein CASSQDRRTSGGNYEQYF.

V and J are TRBV7-9 and TRBJ2-3; the D gene is possibly TRBD2 (5 bases). CDR3 size: 15 residues. The germline V and J ends were trimmed by 1 base and 1 base, with 9 bases remaining between them. Germline values: CDR1 SEHNR, CDR2 FQNEAQ (reference sequence). CDR3 protein: CASSLGESRTDTQYF. The DNA of the CDR3 is TGTGCCAGCAGCTTAGGGGAGTCTCGCACAGATACGCAGTATTTT.

The chain employs TRBV9 and TRBJ2-2, with 13 bases that match TRBD2. V shed 3 bases and J 4 bases; nucleotides not matched to a gene: 3. Germline V lookup: CDR1 SGDLS, CDR2 YYNGEE. There are 16 residues in the CDR3. The CDR3 sequence: CASSGGLAGSTGELFF. CDR3 DNA sequence: TGTGCCAGCAGCGGGGGACTAGCGGGATCCACCGGGGAGCTGTTTTTT.

This clone appeared a few times. The V and J genes are TRBV4-1 and TRBJ1-1; a weak D match, TRBD1 (5 bases). This CDR3 comprises 12 residues. Trimming left V 6 bases short and J 8 bases short, with 13 bases between. Germline CDR1 reads MGHRA; CDR2 reads YSYEKL. CDR3 amino acids: CASRAGDSEAFF. CDR3 in DNA: TGCGCCAGCAGGGCGGGGGATTCCGAAGCTTTCTTT.

The chain joins TRBV7-2 to TRBJ2-7, with 7 nucleotides matching TRBD2. V was clipped by 5 bases and J by 0 bases; unmatched bases: 7. Germline V gives CDR1 SGHTA, CDR2 FQGNSA. This CDR3 region has 15 residues. CDR3 in DNA: TGTGCCAGCAGCCCGGCAAGCGGGACCTCCTACGAGCAGTACTTC. This encodes CASSPASGTSYEQYF.

This clone came up a few times. The chain recombines TRBV2 with TRBJ1-2; no reliable D call. Germline CDR1 reads SNHLY; CDR2 reads FYNNEI. V lost 7 bases to trimming and J lost 8 bases, with 20 bases between them. This CDR3 has 14 residues. The CDR3 DNA follows: TGTGCCAGCATAGGCTCTCTGGGAGAGGTGGGCTACACCTTC. Its protein is CASIGSLGEVGYTF.

This chain joins TRBV11-2 and TRBJ2-1; 13 positions match TRBD2. The J segment lost 9 bases and the V segment lost 0 bases, leaving 5 bases of the junction unmatched. The germline V gene encodes CDR1 SGHAT and CDR2 FQNNGV. This CDR3 contains 16 residues. The CDR3 bases are TGTGCCAGCAGCTTAGAGGGACTAGCGGGAAAAGGTGAGCAGTTCTTC. Its translation: CASSLEGLAGKGEQFF.

This clone has just a few counts. This chain uses TRBV30 with TRBJ1-2, with TRBD1 matching 9 bases. V lost 3 bases to trimming and J lost 4 bases; unmatched junction nucleotides: 6. This CDR3 has 14 residues. Germline-derived CDR1 and CDR2 are GTSNPN and SVGIG (reference sequence). The CDR3 protein is CAWRDRGRVYGYTF. In DNA, the CDR3 is TGTGCCTGGAGGGACAGGGGAAGGGTCTATGGCTACACCTTC.

CDR3 protein: CASSLWGDRAGELFF. The CDR3 DNA is TGCGCCAGCAGCTTGTGGGGGGACCGGGCCGGGGAGCTGTTTTTT. The rearrangement links TRBV5-1 to TRBJ2-2; D may be TRBD2 (6 bases). The CDR3 has 15 amino acids. CDR1 is SGHRS and CDR2 is YFSETQ in the germline V gene. V shed 1 base and J shed 6 bases, with 13 bases lying between them.

This chain links TRBV5-1 with TRBJ2-1, with 7 bases lining up with TRBD2. CDR1 is SGHRS and CDR2 is YFSETQ in the germline V gene. This CDR3 is built from 13 residues. The junction had 2 bases not matched to a gene; V was cut back by 2 bases and J by 6 bases. The CDR3 loop is CASSFTSVNEQFF. The CDR3 nucleotides are TGCGCCAGCAGCTTCACTAGCGTCAATGAGCAGTTCTTC.

This clone has only a few counts. V is TRBV25-1 and J is TRBJ1-2; D not resolved. CDR1 is MGHDK and CDR2 is SYGVNS in the germline V gene. Between the trimmed V and J ends, which lost 7 bases and 5 bases, there was a span of 8 bases. This CDR3 comprises 11 residues. The DNA for the CDR3 is TGTGCCAGCATGGGAGGTTATGGCTACACCTTC. Its translation is CASMGGYGYTF.

This chain joins TRBV2 and TRBJ2-5, with D hard to call. The germline gives CDR1 SNHLY, CDR2 FYNNEI. Trimming pared 9 bases from V and 7 bases from J, leaving 12 bases between. CDR3 length: 11 amino acids. DNA for the CDR3: TGTGCCAGTGAGGTCAGAGGGACCCAGTACTTC. This sequence encodes CASEVRGTQYF.

The rearrangement uses TRBV7-9 and TRBJ2-3; 14 bases fit TRBD2. After removal of 5 bases from V and 5 bases from J, the junction contained 9 bases not matched to a gene. CDR3 length: 17 amino acids. CDR1 is SEHNR and CDR2 is FQNEAQ in the germline V gene (reference sequence). The CDR3 nucleotides read TGTGCCAGCAGCCCCCCGACTAGCGGGGGGGCAGAAGATACGCAGTATTTT. It specifies CASSPPTSGGAEDTQYF.

The chain is built from TRBV27 and TRBJ2-3; TRBD2 aligns across 13 bases. Germline V gene data show CDR1 as MNHEY and CDR2 as SMNVEV (reference sequence). CDR3 size: 17 residues. Trimming removed 5 bases from V and 2 bases from J; junction bases left unmatched: 7. The CDR3 here is CASSPRTSGRSTDTQYF. The CDR3 nucleotides read TGTGCCAGCAGTCCCAGGACTAGCGGGAGATCCACAGATACGCAGTATTTT.

This clone was counted a few times. V and J are TRBV18 and TRBJ1-2, with 10 bases identical to TRBD1. This CDR3 has 15 amino acids. The germline CDR1 and CDR2 sequences are KGHSH and LQKENI. J gave up 4 bases and V 2 bases, and 4 bases lay outside the gene matches. The CDR3 here is CASSPRQGASYGYTF. Written as DNA, the CDR3 is TGTGCCAGCTCACCAAGACAGGGGGCGTCCTATGGCTACACCTTC.

The chain uses TRBV15 and TRBJ2-2, with 10 bases identical to TRBD2. CDR3 size: 15 residues. V lost 0 bases, J lost 6 bases, and 1 base stayed unmatched. Germline CDR1 and CDR2: LNHNV and YYDKDF (reference sequence). DNA of the CDR3: TGTGCCACCAGCAGAGAGCTAGCGGGAGCCGGGGAGCTGTTTTTT. This codes for CATSRELAGAGELFF.

The rearrangement joins TRBV27 to TRBJ1-5; possibly TRBD1 for D (5 bases). This CDR3 comprises 16 residues. Trimming stripped 5 bases from V and 4 bases from J, with 18 bases between. The germline CDR1 and CDR2 sequences are MNHEY and SMNVEV (reference sequence). CDR3 sequence: CASSPAGWGGNQPQHF. The DNA for the CDR3 is TGTGCCAGCAGTCCCGCCGGGTGGGGGGGGAATCAGCCCCAGCATTTT.

The chain combines TRBV6-5 with TRBJ2-7; 9 bases align to TRBD2. The CDR3 is made up of 15 amino acids. J gave up 2 bases and V 6 bases, and 8 bases lay outside the gene matches. Germline lookup yields CDR1 MNHEY and CDR2 SVGAGI. The CDR3 sequence: CASRIGLARTYEQYF. The CDR3 nucleotides are TGTGCCAGCAGAATAGGACTAGCGAGGACCTACGAGCAGTACTTC.

This sequence joins TRBV18 and TRBJ1-1; 12 nucleotides match TRBD1. The CDR3 is 15 residues long. Germline loops: CDR1 KGHSH, CDR2 LQKENI. J was trimmed by 4 bases and V by 2 bases; bases with no gene match: 2. The chain's CDR3 is CASSPTGQGATEAFF. Written as DNA, the CDR3 is TGTGCCAGCTCACCAACGGGACAGGGGGCCACTGAAGCTTTCTTT.

The rearrangement uses TRBV11-2 and TRBJ2-1, with a possible D match to TRBD2 (6 bases). Germline CDR1 and CDR2: SGHAT and FQNNGV. The CDR3 length is 16 residues. V lost 1 base and J 3 bases, leaving 13 bases between the germline ends. The CDR3 protein is CASSLVDSGYYNEQFF. For the CDR3, the DNA is TGTGCCAGCAGCTTAGTTGATAGCGGATACTACAATGAGCAGTTCTTC.

This chain uses TRBV27 with TRBJ2-7; 12 nucleotides line up with TRBD2. The CDR3 is 17 amino acids. Trimming at V came to 2 bases and at J to 3 bases, leaving 8 bases not matched to a gene. Looked up from germline, CDR1 is MNHEY and CDR2 is SMNVEV (reference sequence). The CDR3 spells CASSLLPLAGGFYEQYF. DNA for the CDR3: TGTGCCAGCAGTTTACTCCCACTAGCGGGGGGCTTCTACGAGCAGTACTTC.

The rearrangement links TRBV5-4 to TRBJ2-7, with TRBD2 matching over 9 bases. The CDR3 runs to 15 residues. Germline CDR1 SGHNT, CDR2 YYREEE (reference sequence). The trim removed 0 bases at V and 3 bases at J, leaving 4 bases unmatched. The CDR3 region is CASSLGGTSHYEQYF. The CDR3 DNA sequence: TGTGCCAGCAGCTTGGGGGGGACTAGCCACTACGAGCAGTACTTC.

This sequence joins TRBV13 and TRBJ1-2; possibly TRBD1 for D (6 bases). The ends were cut back, 1 base at V and 4 bases at J, with 16 bases in the middle. Germline CDR1 PRHDT, CDR2 FYEKMQ (reference sequence). The CDR3 totals 16 residues. The CDR3 spells CASSLAGTGGLYGYTF. CDR3 sequence (DNA): TGTGCCAGCAGCTTAGCTGGGACCGGGGGGCTCTATGGCTACACCTTC.

Here the CDR3 DNA reads TGTGCCAGTAGTATTCTGTCGAGCAACGAGCAGTACTTC. This codes for CASSILSSNEQYF. This sequence joins TRBV19 and TRBJ2-7, with no clear D. V dropped 3 bases and J dropped 5 bases, with 11 bases sitting between them. CDR1 and CDR2 from the germline V gene are LNHDA and SQIVND (reference sequence). The CDR3 runs 13 residues.

The chain is built from TRBV29-1 and TRBJ1-1; no reliable D call. With 1 base removed from V and 4 bases from J, the gap between germline ends came to 13 bases. The germline V gene has CDR1 SQVTM and CDR2 ANQGSEA. The CDR3 sequence is 14 residues long. The CDR3 sequence: CSVEGRGVGTEAFF. The CDR3, as DNA: TGCAGCGTTGAAGGGCGCGGGGTGGGCACTGAAGCTTTCTTT.